Listed below are T cell receptor beta chains from one sample, sequenced in a study of beta chain features in type 1 diabetes. The method was immunoSEQ multiplex PCR; TCRdb's version includes in-frame clones alone and lacks a portion of them. The data hold 250,000 to 300,000 clones, with around 24% observed a single time. Sequenced input: naive CD4+ T cells from blood. Every receptor here comes from a woman in her 30s with type 1 diabetes. CDR3s include the opening cysteine and the closing phenylalanine or tryptophan. The order of the fields is D gene, J gene, clone size, V gene, CDR3 DNA, CDR3 protein. A D gene is named only where the DNA matches it firmly. Clone size is not always given. Where it is, it says once, few, many or a class for expanded clones.

d_gene: .; j_gene: TRBJ2-7; abundance: .; v_gene: TRBV2; CDR3nt: TGTGCCAGCAGTGCCCGACAGACCGAGCAGTACTTC; CDR3aa: CASSARQTEQYF
d_gene: TRBD1; j_gene: TRBJ2-7; abundance: few; v_gene: TRBV28; CDR3nt: TGTGCCAGCAACAAGGACAGGCCCTACGAGCAGTACTTC; CDR3aa: CASNKDRPYEQYF
d_gene: TRBD1; j_gene: TRBJ2-3; abundance: .; v_gene: TRBV28; CDR3nt: TGTGCCAGCAGTTACAGGGGAACAAGCACAGATACGCAGTATTTT; CDR3aa: CASSYRGTSTDTQYF
d_gene: .; j_gene: TRBJ2-7; abundance: .; v_gene: TRBV9; CDR3nt: TGTGCCAGCAGCGCCCTGACAGACTCCTACGAGCAGTACTTC; CDR3aa: CASSALTDSYEQYF
d_gene: TRBD1; j_gene: TRBJ1-5; abundance: .; v_gene: TRBV4-1; CDR3nt: TGCGCCAGCAGCCAAGGGACAGGGGCCGGTCAGCCCCAGCATTTT; CDR3aa: CASSQGTGAGQPQHF
d_gene: TRBD1; j_gene: TRBJ2-7; abundance: .; v_gene: TRBV30; CDR3nt: TGTGCCTGGATAGGGACAGGGAACGAGCAGTACTTC; CDR3aa: CAWIGTGNEQYF
d_gene: .; j_gene: TRBJ1-2; abundance: once; v_gene: TRBV9; CDR3nt: TGTGCCAGCAGCGTTGAGGAATTCTATGGCTACACCTTC; CDR3aa: CASSVEEFYGYTF
d_gene: TRBD1; j_gene: TRBJ2-3; abundance: .; v_gene: TRBV6-6; CDR3nt: TGTGCCAGCAGTTGGGACAGGGGGCGGAGGGCAGATACGCAGTATTTT; CDR3aa: CASSWDRGRRADTQYF
d_gene: TRBD1; j_gene: TRBJ2-1; abundance: few; v_gene: TRBV27; CDR3nt: TGTGCCAGCAGTCCGGGACAGGGGCCGAATGAGCAGTTCTTC; CDR3aa: CASSPGQGPNEQFF
d_gene: .; j_gene: TRBJ2-3; abundance: few; v_gene: TRBV6-5; CDR3nt: TGTGCCAGCAGTTATGACCCAACGGGAGATACGCAGTATTTT; CDR3aa: CASSYDPTGDTQYF
d_gene: .; j_gene: TRBJ2-7; abundance: .; v_gene: TRBV5-6; CDR3nt: TGTGCCAACTCCTATCGGGAGACAAACGAGCAGTACTTC; CDR3aa: CANSYRETNEQYF
d_gene: .; j_gene: TRBJ2-7; abundance: few; v_gene: TRBV27; CDR3nt: TGTGCCAGCAGGAAGACCCCGGGGGGCGCGGAGCACGAGCAGTACTTC; CDR3aa: CASRKTPGGAEHEQYF
d_gene: .; j_gene: TRBJ2-5; abundance: .; v_gene: TRBV29-1; CDR3nt: TGCAGCGCCACCCAGACAGACCAAGAGACCCAGTACTTC; CDR3aa: CSATQTDQETQYF
d_gene: .; j_gene: TRBJ2-7; abundance: few; v_gene: TRBV30; CDR3nt: TGTGCCTGGAGTGTCCTGGGGGCCCCCTACGAGCAGTACTTC; CDR3aa: CAWSVLGAPYEQYF
d_gene: .; j_gene: TRBJ2-5; abundance: few; v_gene: TRBV5-1; CDR3nt: TGCGCCAGCAGCTTGGCCGGGGGTCACCAAGAGACCCAGTACTTC; CDR3aa: CASSLAGGHQETQYF
d_gene: TRBD1; j_gene: TRBJ1-1; abundance: .; v_gene: TRBV7-9; CDR3nt: TGTGCCAGCAGCCTGACAGGGGCCGGGGCGAACACTGAAGCTTTCTTT; CDR3aa: CASSLTGAGANTEAFF
d_gene: .; j_gene: TRBJ1-1; abundance: few; v_gene: TRBV4-1; CDR3nt: TGCGCCAGCAGCCAAGCCCTCGGGGTAGCTTTCTTT; CDR3aa: CASSQALGVAFF
d_gene: .; j_gene: TRBJ2-1; abundance: .; v_gene: TRBV29-1; CDR3nt: TGCAGCGTTGGGTGGCGGGATAAGGATGAGCAGTTCTTC; CDR3aa: CSVGWRDKDEQFF
d_gene: TRBD2; j_gene: TRBJ2-1; abundance: .; v_gene: TRBV27; CDR3nt: TGTGCCAGCAGTTTGCTAGCGGGAGTCTACAATGAGCAGTTCTTC; CDR3aa: CASSLLAGVYNEQFF
d_gene: TRBD1; j_gene: TRBJ2-5; abundance: .; v_gene: TRBV28; CDR3nt: TGTGCCAGCAGTCACGGGACAGGGGTGTACCAAGAGACCCAGTACTTC; CDR3aa: CASSHGTGVYQETQYF
d_gene: .; j_gene: TRBJ2-7; abundance: .; v_gene: TRBV29-1; CDR3nt: TGCAGCGTTTCGAGGGATGTCAATGCCGAGCAGTACTTC; CDR3aa: CSVSRDVNAEQYF
d_gene: .; j_gene: TRBJ2-1; abundance: few; v_gene: TRBV5-1; CDR3nt: TGCGCCAGCAGCGACTATACAGGGATCGGTGGCGATGAGCAGTTCTTC; CDR3aa: CASSDYTGIGGDEQFF
d_gene: TRBD2; j_gene: TRBJ2-1; abundance: few; v_gene: TRBV19; CDR3nt: TGTGCCAGTAGTATCCCCTCTAGCGGGAGTAGTTCAGACAATGAGCAGTTCTTC; CDR3aa: CASSIPSSGSSSDNEQFF
d_gene: .; j_gene: TRBJ2-6; abundance: .; v_gene: TRBV30; CDR3nt: TGTGCCTGGACGGAACAGGACCTCTCTGGGGCCAACGTCCTGACTTTC; CDR3aa: CAWTEQDLSGANVLTF
d_gene: .; j_gene: TRBJ2-5; abundance: .; v_gene: TRBV5-4; CDR3nt: TGTGCCAGCAGCTTGGACAGACAAGAGACCCAGTACTTC; CDR3aa: CASSLDRQETQYF
d_gene: .; j_gene: TRBJ1-1; abundance: .; v_gene: TRBV5-1; CDR3nt: TGCGCCAGCAGCTTGGCCGTAGGGGCGCTGGGGACTGAAGCTTTCTTT; CDR3aa: CASSLAVGALGTEAFF
d_gene: TRBD2; j_gene: TRBJ2-1; abundance: .; v_gene: TRBV6-6; CDR3nt: TGTGCCAGCAGTTCCACTAGCGGGAGGGGCAATGAGCAGTTCTTC; CDR3aa: CASSSTSGRGNEQFF
d_gene: TRBD2; j_gene: TRBJ2-5; abundance: few; v_gene: TRBV29-1; CDR3nt: TGCAGCGGCGGCGGGACTAGCGTATGGGAGACCCAGTACTTC; CDR3aa: CSGGGTSVWETQYF
d_gene: .; j_gene: TRBJ2-7; abundance: .; v_gene: TRBV7-3; CDR3nt: TGTGCCAGCAGCTTACTAGATTCCTACGAGCAGTACTTC; CDR3aa: CASSLLDSYEQYF